These 21 T cell receptor beta chains were sequenced from one sample in a study of Ad26.COV2.S vaccination and SARS-CoV-2 variants. Assay: immunoSEQ multiplex PCR; the TCRdb copy retains only in-frame clones and omits some. The data contain fewer than 500,000 clones, 75% to 95% of them seen just once; the ten biggest clones take up over 9%. Noted treatment: 15 to 20 received Ad26.COV2.S at low or high dose, single or two shots; 5 received placebo; per-sample allocation not given. Each sample was drawn 63 days after the first injection (of vaccine or placebo). Source: peripheral blood, taken in a trial of Ad26.COV2.S vaccine versus placebo. The receptors were gathered from a person aged 18-60 years who received the Ad26.COV2.S COVID-19 vaccine or a placebo.

The chain uses TRBV27 and TRBJ2-2; 11 bases align to TRBD2. The germline V gene has CDR1 MNHEY and CDR2 SMNVEV (reference sequence). The CDR3 sequence is 15 residues long. Trimming cost V 6 bases and J 2 bases; bases outside gene matches: 2. CDR3 sequence: CASRGLADNTGELFF. The CDR3 DNA follows: TGTGCCAGCAGGGGACTAGCGGACAACACCGGGGAGCTGTTTTTT.

This clone occurred once. This chain connects TRBV7-3 to TRBJ2-5; TRBD1 agrees at 8 bases. Germline CDR1 reads SGHTA; CDR2 reads FQGTGA. The CDR3 sequence is 15 residues long. V lost 4 bases to trimming and J lost 2 bases; unmatched junction nucleotides: 6. The CDR3 loop reads CASSSGQGTQETQYF. The CDR3 nucleotides are TGTGCCAGCAGCTCAGGACAGGGTACTCAAGAGACCCAGTACTTC.

A single count supports this clone. Other nucleotide sequences in the sample specify the same CDR3. The chain employs TRBV5-1 and TRBJ2-3; no reliable D call. This CDR3 is built from 16 residues. V lost 0 bases and J 0 bases, leaving 11 bases between the germline ends. Germline lookup yields CDR1 SGHRS and CDR2 YFSETQ. CDR3 protein: CASSLEGRTSTDTQYF. The CDR3 DNA sequence: TGCGCCAGCAGCTTGGAAGGACGGACGAGCACAGATACGCAGTATTTT.

J is TRBJ1-5 and V is TRBV19; 8 bases agree with TRBD1. The CDR3 totals 15 residues. J was trimmed by 7 bases and V by 5 bases; bases with no gene match: 10. Germline loops: CDR1 LNHDA, CDR2 SQIVND (reference sequence). The CDR3 nucleotides read TGTGCCAGTAGTCTGGGACAGGTTGGGTGGCAGCCCCAGCATTTT. Amino acids: CASSLGQVGWQPQHF.

The V call is TRBV14, the J call TRBJ2-1; 11 positions match TRBD2. The CDR3 runs 18 residues. Germline V lookup: CDR1 SGHDN, CDR2 FVKESK. V shed 0 bases and J 2 bases; nucleotides not matched to a gene: 6. The CDR3 bases are TGTGCCAGCAGCCAAGATACCCCACTAGCGGGAGCCTACAATGAGCAGTTCTTC. It yields the protein CASSQDTPLAGAYNEQFF.

This chain connects TRBV6-1 to TRBJ2-2; 11 bases match TRBD1. The V segment lost 2 bases and the J segment 13 bases; nucleotides outside the gene matches: 9. Germline V lookup: CDR1 MNHNS, CDR2 SASEGT. The CDR3 consists of 15 residues. The CDR3 nucleotides read TGTGCCAGCAGTGAAAGGACAGGGGGCCTACGAAGGCTGTTTTTT. Translated: CASSERTGGLRRLFF.

The J gene is TRBJ1-2, the V gene TRBV28; 7 bases align to TRBD1. The V gene's germline CDR1 is MDHEN and CDR2 SYDVKM. The CDR3 spans 15 residues. V shed 2 bases, J shed 6 bases, and the junction held 9 bases outside the gene matches. CDR3 sequence reads: CASSLLDRVDHGYTF. Here the CDR3 DNA reads TGTGCCAGCAGTTTACTTGACAGGGTCGATCATGGCTACACCTTC.

This clone was observed once. The chain is built from TRBV30 and TRBJ2-2; TRBD2 agrees at 10 bases. CDR1 is GTSNPN, CDR2 SVGIG, per germline (reference sequence). J was trimmed by 10 bases and V by 4 bases; bases with no gene match: 3. The CDR3 is 12 amino acids. The CDR3 nucleotides read TGTGCCTGGACTAGCGGGAGAGTGGAGCTGTTTTTT. Translated: CAWTSGRVELFF.

The chain employs TRBV7-9 and TRBJ2-7, with 7 bases aligning to TRBD2. CDR3 length: 12 amino acids. J gave up 2 bases and V 5 bases, and 0 bases lay outside the gene matches. Looked up from germline, CDR1 is SEHNR and CDR2 is FQNEAQ (reference sequence). CDR3 protein: CASSRGAYEQYF. The CDR3 bases are TGTGCCAGCAGCCGGGGGGCCTACGAGCAGTACTTC. The full variable domain, in which reference TRBV7-9 and TRBJ2-7 provide the parts outside the CDR3, is DTGVSQNPRHKITKRGQNVTFRCDPISEHNRLYWYRQTLGQGPEFLTYFQNEAQLEKSRLLSDRFSAERPKGSFSTLEIQRTEQGDSAMYLCASSRGAYEQYFGPGTRLTVT.

This rearrangement joins TRBV7-9 to TRBJ1-5, with D possibly TRBD1 on 5 matching bases. Germline V gene sequence: CDR1 SEHNR, CDR2 FQNEAQ (reference sequence). The CDR3 contains 15 residues. The germline V and J ends were trimmed by 5 bases and 0 bases, with 11 bases remaining between them. CDR3 sequence reads: CASSALTDSNQPQHF. CDR3 DNA sequence: TGTGCCAGCAGCGCGCTGACAGATAGCAATCAGCCCCAGCATTTT.

J is TRBJ1-5 and V is TRBV28, with a tentative D call TRBD1 (5 bases). The CDR3 contains 16 residues. In germline, CDR1 is MDHEN, CDR2 SYDVKM. Trimming left V 6 bases short and J 1 base short, with 16 bases between. CDR3 nucleotide sequence: TGTGCCAGCAGCCCCCACGAGGGGCAGAGCAATCAGCCCCAGCATTTT. It specifies CASSPHEGQSNQPQHF.

The V call is TRBV7-9, the J call TRBJ2-2; 8 bases map to TRBD2. Germline V gene sequence: CDR1 SEHNR, CDR2 FQNEAQ (reference sequence). This CDR3 region has 15 residues. V trimming: 5 bases; J trimming: 7 bases; junction bases outside the gene matches: 9. The DNA for the CDR3 is TGTGCCAGCAGCGACGGCCGAGCGGGAGTCGGGGAGCTGTTTTTT. It is translated as CASSDGRAGVGELFF.

The rearrangement links TRBV5-4 to TRBJ2-1, with D possibly being TRBD1 or TRBD2 (6 bases each). The CDR3 extends over 14 amino acids. V lost 4 bases and J lost 8, with 16 bases in between. Germline lookup yields CDR1 SGHNT and CDR2 YYREEE (reference sequence). CDR3 nucleotides: TGTGCCAGCAGCCGGGACTTAGCAGGGGATGAGCAGTTCTTC. Protein sequence: CASSRDLAGDEQFF.

With regard to this clone: Other DNA sequences in this sample translate to the same CDR3. The rearrangement joins TRBV5-4 to TRBJ2-5; weak D call: TRBD1 (5 bases). The ends were cut back, 1 base at V and 4 bases at J, with 11 bases in the middle. The germline CDR1 and CDR2 sequences are SGHNT and YYREEE (reference sequence). This CDR3 comprises 14 residues. In DNA form, the CDR3 reads TGTGCCAGCAGCTTGCAGGGTGCCACAGAGACCCAGTACTTC. It translates to CASSLQGATETQYF.

The chain uses TRBV18 and TRBJ2-7; D is possibly TRBD1 (5 bases). The V end lost 3 bases, the J end lost 7 bases, and 19 bases lay between the germline ends. CDR1 KGHSH and CDR2 LQKENI come from the germline V gene. The CDR3 is 15 residues long. The CDR3 DNA reads TGTGCCAGCTCACCGACTGACCAAGCCCGGACAGAGCAGTACTTC. Protein: CASSPTDQARTEQYF. The full variable domain, in which reference TRBV18 and TRBJ2-7 provide the parts outside the CDR3, is NAGVMQNPRHLVRRRGQEARLRCSPMKGHSHVYWYRQLPEEGLKFMVYLQKENIIDESGMPKERFSAEFPKEGPSILRIQQVVRGDSAAYFCASSPTDQARTEQYFGPGTRLTVT.

The gene calls are TRBV10-3 and TRBJ1-3; the D is unclear. The V gene's germline CDR1 is ENHRY and CDR2 SYGVKD. The length of the CDR3 is 14 residues. The V end was cut by 0 bases, the J end by 7 bases, with 10 bases between. CDR3 protein: CAISESSDLNTIYF. CDR3 coding DNA: TGTGCCATCAGTGAGTCTAGTGACTTGAACACCATATATTTT.

The chain uses TRBV3-1 (or the pseudogene TRBV3-2) and TRBJ2-5; possibly TRBD2 for D (5 bases). Trimming left V 2 bases short and J 2 bases short, with 12 bases between. The CDR3 has 15 amino acids. In germline, CDR1 is LGHDT, CDR2 YNNKEL (reference sequence). The CDR3 DNA reads as TGTGCCAGCAGCCAATGGAGCAGGACTCAAGAGACCCAGTACTTC. The encoded protein is CASSQWSRTQETQYF.

The chain employs TRBV27 and TRBJ2-6, with D possibly being TRBD1 or TRBD2 (5 bases each). Germline lookup yields CDR1 MNHEY and CDR2 SMNVEV (reference sequence). The length of the CDR3 is 18 residues. Trimming took 0 bases from V and 0 from J, leaving 12 bases between them. CDR3 sequence: CASSLSWGYASGANVLTF. The CDR3 DNA sequence: TGTGCCAGCAGTTTATCGTGGGGGTACGCCTCTGGGGCCAACGTCCTGACTTTC. The full variable domain, completed using reference TRBV27 and TRBJ2-6, is EAQVTQNPRYLITVTGKKLTVTCSQNMNHEYMSWYRQDPGLGLRQIYYSMNVEVTDKGDVPEGYKVSRKEKRNFPLILESPSPNQTSLYFCASSLSWGYASGANVLTFGAGSRLTVL.

The chain joins TRBV2 to TRBJ1-1; D perhaps matches TRBD1 (5 bases). The germline V and J ends were trimmed by 7 bases and 5 bases, with 20 bases remaining between them. The CDR3 runs to 15 residues. Germline assignment: CDR1 SNHLY and CDR2 FYNNEI. CDR3 coding DNA: TGTGCCAGCAACGACCCCACGGGGGGTGAGACTGAAGCTTTCTTT. Its translation: CASNDPTGGETEAFF.

The rearrangement joins TRBV13 to TRBJ2-1, with D possibly matching TRBD2 (5 bases). The CDR3 is made up of 16 amino acids. Between the trimmed V and J ends, which lost 5 bases and 0 bases, there was a span of 14 bases. The germline V gene encodes CDR1 PRHDT and CDR2 FYEKMQ (reference sequence). The CDR3 here is CASSALSTSSYNEQFF. CDR3 nucleotides: TGTGCCAGCAGCGCCCTATCTACTAGCTCCTACAATGAGCAGTTCTTC.

This sequence joins TRBV7-6 and TRBJ1-5, with D maybe TRBD1 (5 bases). CDR3 length: 16 amino acids. Germline loops: CDR1 SGHVS, CDR2 FNYEAQ. Trimming took 1 base from V and 5 from J, leaving 15 bases between them. As DNA, the CDR3 is TGTGCCAGCAGCTTAGGAGGGCAGGGAGCCGATCAGCCCCAGCATTTT. Translated, it gives CASSLGGQGADQPQHF.